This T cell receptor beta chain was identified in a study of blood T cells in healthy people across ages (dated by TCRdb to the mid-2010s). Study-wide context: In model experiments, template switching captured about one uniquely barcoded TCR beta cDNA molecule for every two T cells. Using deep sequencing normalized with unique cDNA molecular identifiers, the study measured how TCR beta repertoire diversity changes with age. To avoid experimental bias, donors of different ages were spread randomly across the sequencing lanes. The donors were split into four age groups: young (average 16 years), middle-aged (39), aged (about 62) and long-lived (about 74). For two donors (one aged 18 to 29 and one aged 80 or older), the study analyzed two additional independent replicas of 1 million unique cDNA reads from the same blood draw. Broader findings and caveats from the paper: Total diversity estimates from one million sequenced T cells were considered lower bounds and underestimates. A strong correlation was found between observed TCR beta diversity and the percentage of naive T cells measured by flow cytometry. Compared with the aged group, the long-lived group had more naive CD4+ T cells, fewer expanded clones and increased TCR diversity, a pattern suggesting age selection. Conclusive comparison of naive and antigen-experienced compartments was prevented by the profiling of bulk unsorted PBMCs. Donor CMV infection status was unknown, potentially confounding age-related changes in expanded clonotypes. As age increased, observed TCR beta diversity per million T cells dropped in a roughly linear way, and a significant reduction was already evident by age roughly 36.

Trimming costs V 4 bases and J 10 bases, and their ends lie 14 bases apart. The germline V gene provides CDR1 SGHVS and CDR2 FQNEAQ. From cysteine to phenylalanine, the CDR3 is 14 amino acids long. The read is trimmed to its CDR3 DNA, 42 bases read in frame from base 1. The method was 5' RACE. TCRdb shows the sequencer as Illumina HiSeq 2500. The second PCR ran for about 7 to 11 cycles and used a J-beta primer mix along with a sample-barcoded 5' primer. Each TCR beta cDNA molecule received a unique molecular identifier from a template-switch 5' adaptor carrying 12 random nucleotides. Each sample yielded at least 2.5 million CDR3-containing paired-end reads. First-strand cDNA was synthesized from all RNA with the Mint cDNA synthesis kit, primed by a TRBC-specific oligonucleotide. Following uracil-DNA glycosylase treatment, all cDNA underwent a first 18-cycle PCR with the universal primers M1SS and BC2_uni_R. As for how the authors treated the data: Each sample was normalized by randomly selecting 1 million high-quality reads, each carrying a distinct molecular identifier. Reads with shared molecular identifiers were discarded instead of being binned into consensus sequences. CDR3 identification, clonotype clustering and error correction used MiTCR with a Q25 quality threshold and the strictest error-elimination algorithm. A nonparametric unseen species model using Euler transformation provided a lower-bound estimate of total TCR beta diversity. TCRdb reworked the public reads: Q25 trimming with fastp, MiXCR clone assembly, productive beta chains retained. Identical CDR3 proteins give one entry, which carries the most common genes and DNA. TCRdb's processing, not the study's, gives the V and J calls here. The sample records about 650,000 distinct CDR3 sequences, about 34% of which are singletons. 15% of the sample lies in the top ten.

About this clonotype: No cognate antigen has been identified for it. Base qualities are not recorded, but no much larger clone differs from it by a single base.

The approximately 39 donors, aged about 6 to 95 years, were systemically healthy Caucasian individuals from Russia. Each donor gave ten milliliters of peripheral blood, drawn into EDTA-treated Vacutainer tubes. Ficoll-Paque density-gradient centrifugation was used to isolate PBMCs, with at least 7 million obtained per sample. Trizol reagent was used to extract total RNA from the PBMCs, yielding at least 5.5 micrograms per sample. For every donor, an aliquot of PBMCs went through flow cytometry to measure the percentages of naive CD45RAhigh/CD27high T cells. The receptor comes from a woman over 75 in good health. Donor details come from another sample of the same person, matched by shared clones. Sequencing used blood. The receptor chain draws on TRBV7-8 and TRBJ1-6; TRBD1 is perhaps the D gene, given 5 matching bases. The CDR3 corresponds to CASSSGDKGSPLHF. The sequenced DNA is TGTGCCAGCAGCTCGGGGGATAAGGGCTCACCCCTCCACTTT.